The rows below give T cell receptor beta chains drawn from one sample of a study of OX40 agonist ivuxolimab in advanced cancers. The repertoire was sequenced with immunoSEQ multiplex PCR; TCRdb's copy has only in-frame clones and lacks some. The sample yields 90,000 to 95,000 clones, approximately 87% seen once. This specimen was CD4+ or CD8+ T cells sorted from blood, taken in a trial of the OX40 agonist ivuxolimab. The receptors here all came from an adult with an advanced solid tumor such as melanoma, head and neck, liver or kidney cancer. Each CDR3 is given with its conserved first and last residue. D genes are given only for firm matches. The size entry is marked missing in some rows and otherwise reads once, few, many or a size class.

TRBJ1-1	NA	TRBV29-1	few	CSVGTARDTEAFF	TGCAGCGTTGGGACGGCAAGGGACACTGAAGCTTTCTTT
TRBJ2-5	TRBD1	TRBV7-9	once	CASSLGNRGEQETQYF	TGTGCCAGCAGCTTAGGCAACAGGGGCGAGCAAGAGACCCAGTACTTC
TRBJ2-3	TRBD2	TRBV30	few	CASSMAGGTDTQYF	TGTGCCTCCTCTATGGCGGGAGGCACAGATACGCAGTATTTT
TRBJ2-1	TRBD1	TRBV15	NA	CATSSRGSSYNEQFF	TGTGCCACCAGCAGCAGGGGGAGCTCCTACAATGAGCAGTTCTTC
TRBJ2-1	NA	TRBV15	NA	CATSRGVGDSYNEQFF	TGTGCCACCAGCAGAGGTGTCGGCGACTCCTACAATGAGCAGTTCTTC
TRBJ2-2	NA	TRBV9	NA	CASSGFGIRDPGELFF	TGTGCCAGCAGCGGATTTGGTATTCGGGATCCCGGGGAGCTGTTTTTT
TRBJ2-5	TRBD2	TRBV14	NA	CASSPATSGRTQETQYF	TGTGCCAGCAGCCCTGCCACTAGCGGGAGAACACAGGAGACCCAGTACTTC
TRBJ1-6	TRBD1	TRBV7-2	NA	CASSLAWDRGRSPLHF	TGTGCCAGCAGCTTAGCATGGGACAGGGGGCGTTCACCCCTCCACTTT
TRBJ2-1	NA	TRBV7-8	NA	CASSLGVGSNIRTNNEQFF	TGTGCCAGCAGCTTAGGTGTGGGGTCTAACATACGAACGAACAATGAGCAGTTCTTC
TRBJ1-1	TRBD1	TRBV5-1	few	CASSPSGTGNTEAFF	TGCGCCAGCAGCCCTAGCGGGACAGGGAACACTGAAGCTTTCTTT
TRBJ1-2	TRBD1	TRBV2	NA	CAGVLQGGPNYGYTF	TGTGCCGGCGTACTGCAGGGGGGGCCTAACTATGGCTACACCTTC
TRBJ2-1	NA	TRBV4-3	NA	CASSQEGAYNEQFF	TGCGCCAGCAGCCAAGAAGGAGCTTACAATGAGCAGTTCTTC
TRBJ2-5	TRBD2	TRBV11-3	NA	CASSLDVAGVGETQYF	TGTGCCAGCAGCTTAGATGTAGCGGGAGTCGGAGAGACCCAGTACTTC
TRBJ1-5	NA	TRBV7-2	NA	CASSPGTRGNQPQHF	TGTGCCAGCAGCCCCGGGACAAGGGGGAATCAGCCCCAGCATTTT
TRBJ1-1	NA	TRBV6-1	few	CASSAGGATEAFF	TGTGCCAGCAGTGCGGGGGGCGCGACTGAAGCTTTCTTT
TRBJ2-1	TRBD2	TRBV5-1	NA	CASSFGTSGRGREQFF	TGCGCCAGCAGCTTCGGGACTAGCGGGAGGGGCCGGGAGCAGTTCTTC
TRBJ2-2	TRBD2	TRBV27	NA	CASSLSGSAGELFF	TGTGCCAGCAGTTTAAGCGGGAGCGCCGGGGAGCTGTTTTTT
TRBJ2-2	NA	TRBV5-1	NA	CASGRWQGNTGELFF	TGCGCCAGCGGACGTTGGCAGGGTAACACCGGGGAGCTGTTTTTT
TRBJ2-2	TRBD2	TRBV7-7	NA	CASSSRLAGGSGELFF	TGTGCTAGCAGTTCCCGACTAGCGGGAGGGTCCGGGGAGCTGTTTTTT
TRBJ1-3	TRBD1	TRBV5-4	NA	CASSYQGAYGNTIYF	TGTGCCAGCAGCTATCAGGGGGCCTACGGAAACACCATATATTTT
TRBJ2-7	NA	TRBV28	NA	CASSSTGVSYEQYF	TGTGCCAGCAGCTCGACAGGCGTCTCCTACGAGCAGTACTTC
TRBJ2-7	NA	TRBV20-1	NA	CSAREWEQYF	TGCAGTGCTAGAGAATGGGAGCAGTACTTC
TRBJ2-7	TRBD2	TRBV5-1	NA	CASSLSGDVYEQYF	TGCGCCAGCAGCTTGAGCGGGGACGTCTACGAGCAGTACTTC
TRBJ2-5	TRBD2	TRBV19	NA	CASSNSGGGETQYF	TGTGCCAGTAGTAATTCAGGCGGGGGAGAGACCCAGTACTTC
TRBJ2-5	TRBD2	TRBV27	NA	CASSSKGLAGGKRETQYF	TGTGCCAGCAGTTCCAAGGGACTAGCGGGAGGGAAACGGGAGACCCAGTACTTC
TRBJ1-3	NA	TRBV30	NA	CAWTTTGGNTIYF	TGTGCCTGGACCACGACAGGTGGAAACACCATATATTTT
TRBJ1-1	TRBD1	TRBV19	NA	CASSLFRGTEAFF	TGTGCCAGTAGTTTGTTCAGGGGGACTGAAGCTTTCTTT
TRBJ2-1	NA	TRBV7-9	NA	CASSLGPAEQFF	TGTGCCAGCAGCTTAGGTCCGGCCGAGCAGTTCTTC
TRBJ1-1	NA	TRBV9	NA	CASSVDSFVGEAFF	TGTGCCAGCAGCGTAGATAGTTTTGTAGGAGAAGCTTTCTTT
TRBJ2-5	NA	TRBV7-2	NA	CASSLIGSGLQETQYF	TGTGCCAGCAGCTTAATCGGGTCAGGGCTACAAGAGACCCAGTACTTC
TRBJ2-7	NA	TRBV7-6	NA	CASSRGAGAYEQYF	TGTGCCAGCAGCCGAGGGGCCGGGGCCTACGAGCAGTACTTC
TRBJ1-2	TRBD1	TRBV6-5	NA	CASSSAGTGYNYGYTF	TGTGCCAGCAGTTCCGCCGGGACAGGGTATAACTATGGCTACACCTTC
TRBJ1-1	NA	TRBV7-2	NA	CASSLNLPNTEAFF	TGTGCCAGCAGCTTAAATCTCCCGAACACTGAAGCTTTCTTT
TRBJ1-2	NA	TRBV5-1	NA	CASSLAQTGHGYTF	TGCGCCAGCAGCCTGGCCCAAACAGGGCATGGCTACACCTTC
TRBJ2-1	NA	TRBV29-1	NA	CSVKRVDDEQFF	TGCAGCGTAAAGAGGGTGGACGATGAGCAGTTCTTC
TRBJ2-5	NA	TRBV7-6	NA	CASSLATLTEQYF	TGTGCCAGCAGCTTAGCAACTCTTACTGAGCAGTACTTC
TRBJ2-1	TRBD2	TRBV7-2	NA	CASSSGLAGGIEQFF	TGTGCCAGCAGCTCTGGACTAGCGGGAGGGATTGAGCAGTTCTTC
TRBJ2-1	TRBD2	TRBV11-3	few	CASSPGLEGNEQFF	TGTGCCAGCAGCCCAGGACTAGAGGGCAATGAGCAGTTCTTC
TRBJ1-4	TRBD1	TRBV30	NA	CAWSRGTNEKLFF	TGTGCCTGGAGCAGGGGGACTAATGAAAAACTGTTTTTT
TRBJ2-3	TRBD2	TRBV6-6	NA	CASSYSSGSGADTQYF	TGTGCCAGCAGTTACTCTAGCGGGAGTGGCGCAGATACGCAGTATTTT
TRBJ2-3	TRBD2	TRBV7-2	NA	CASSPPTSGGTDTQYF	TGTGCCAGCAGCCCACCGACTAGCGGGGGCACAGATACGCAGTATTTT
TRBJ1-2	NA	TRBV7-2	NA	CASSRTGGFYGYTF	TGTGCCAGCAGCCGAACAGGAGGGTTCTATGGCTACACCTTC
TRBJ2-7	TRBD2	TRBV9	few	CASTPGTSVNEQYF	TGTGCCAGCACCCCCGGGACTAGCGTGAACGAGCAGTACTTC
TRBJ1-1	TRBD1	TRBV28	NA	CASSFRRGRGDTEAFF	TGTGCCAGCAGTTTCCGCAGGGGGCGAGGTGACACTGAAGCTTTCTTT
TRBJ2-5	NA	TRBV29-1	NA	CSVVRGTQYF	TGCAGCGTTGTCAGGGGCACCCAGTACTTC
TRBJ2-7	NA	TRBV2	NA	CASMTPAYEQYF	TGTGCCAGCATGACCCCAGCCTACGAGCAGTACTTC
TRBJ2-7	NA	TRBV14	NA	CASSFQDSFYEQYF	TGTGCCAGCAGCTTCCAGGACAGTTTCTACGAGCAGTACTTC
TRBJ2-7	TRBD1	TRBV28	NA	CASRPQGARSYEQYF	TGTGCCAGCAGACCACAGGGGGCGCGGTCCTACGAGCAGTACTTC
TRBJ2-2	NA	TRBV6-1	NA	CAITPGATNTGELFF	TGTGCCATCACTCCGGGTGCGACGAACACCGGGGAGCTGTTTTTT
TRBJ1-2	NA	TRBV10-2	NA	CASSAQAYEGYTF	TGCGCCAGCAGTGCCCAGGCGTACGAAGGCTACACCTTC
TRBJ2-7	TRBD1	TRBV28	once	CASSRPGTGAYEQYF	TGTGCCAGCAGTAGGCCCGGGACAGGGGCTTACGAGCAGTACTTC
TRBJ2-1	NA	TRBV6-1	NA	CAFRGGEKVANEQFF	TGTGCCTTTAGGGGGGGCGAGAAGGTCGCCAATGAGCAGTTCTTC
TRBJ2-3	TRBD2	TRBV7-7	NA	CASSLGLAGTDTQYF	TGTGCCAGCAGCTTAGGACTAGCGGGAACAGATACGCAGTATTTT
TRBJ1-2	TRBD1	TRBV9	NA	CASSQQGGLYGYTF	TGTGCCAGCAGCCAACAGGGGGGTCTCTATGGCTACACCTTC
TRBJ1-5	NA	TRBV9	NA	CASSVGGEDNQPQHF	TGTGCCAGCAGCGTAGGCGGGGAGGACAATCAGCCCCAGCATTTT
TRBJ1-2	NA	TRBV25-1	NA	CASSDLDSFYGYTF	TGTGCCAGCAGTGACTTGGACAGCTTCTATGGCTACACCTTC